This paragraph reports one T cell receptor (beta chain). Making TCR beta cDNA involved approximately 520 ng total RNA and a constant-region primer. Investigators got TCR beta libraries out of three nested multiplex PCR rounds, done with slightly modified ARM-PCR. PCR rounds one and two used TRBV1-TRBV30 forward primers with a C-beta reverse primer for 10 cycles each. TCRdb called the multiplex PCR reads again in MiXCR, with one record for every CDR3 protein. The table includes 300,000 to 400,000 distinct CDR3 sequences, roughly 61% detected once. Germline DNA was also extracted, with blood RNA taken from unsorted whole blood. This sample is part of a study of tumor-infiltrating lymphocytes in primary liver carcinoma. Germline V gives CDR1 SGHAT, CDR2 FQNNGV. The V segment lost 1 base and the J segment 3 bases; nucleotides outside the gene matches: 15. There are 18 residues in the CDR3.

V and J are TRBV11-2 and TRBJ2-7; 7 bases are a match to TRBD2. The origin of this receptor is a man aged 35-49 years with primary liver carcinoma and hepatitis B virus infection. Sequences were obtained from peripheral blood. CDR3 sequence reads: CASSLGPVVAGVFYEQYF. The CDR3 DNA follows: TGTGCCAGCAGCTTAGGCCCTGTTGTTGCGGGAGTCTTCTACGAGCAGTACTTC.